This T cell receptor (beta chain) was obtained from a study of cytomegalovirus exposure and HLA in healthy donors. Study as a whole: Some 91 million unique TCRs from HLA-typed donors were held in an early release of data. Overall study findings and caveats: Cytomegalovirus association was assigned to some 160 TCR beta chains.

About this clone: What it binds is not known.

The PCR employed 60 Vbeta primers together with 13 Jbeta primers. Here immunoSEQ multiplex PCR was the method, and the copy in TCRdb shows in-frame clones only, minus some. The data show tens of thousands of clones, over 70% seen once. The sequence was collected from a male donor in good health and CMV-seropositive. The specimen sequenced was PBMCs.

The CDR3 loop is CASSLPVQETQYF. CDR3 nucleotides: TGTGCCAGCAGTTTACCCGTCCAAGAGACCCAGTACTTC. The J gene is TRBJ2-5, the V gene TRBV28, with D unclear. V dropped 2 bases and J dropped 1 base, with 5 bases sitting between them. The CDR3 is made up of 13 amino acids. The germline CDR1 and CDR2 sequences are MDHEN and SYDVKM.